This T cell receptor beta chain was sequenced for a study of identical twins. TCRdb redid the calling of the 5' RACE reads with MiXCR, one entry per CDR3 protein. The data hold 400,000 to 600,000 distinct CDR3 sequences, with approximately 20% observed a single time. Broader study findings: Zero-insertion findings could be partly confounded by invariant cells (MAIT and iNKT cells).

Germline CDR1 is SGHRS and CDR2 is YFSETQ. The CDR3 contains 13 residues. V lost 3 bases to trimming and J lost 1 base, with 7 bases between them. This clonotype was recorded many times. No antigen is known for it. The data were also submitted as part of a second study, on yellow fever vaccine responses in identical twins.

Sequencing was carried out using CD4+ T cells sorted from blood. The sequence was collected from a woman aged 18 to 35 in good health. The rearrangement joins TRBV5-1 to TRBJ2-5; D might be TRBD1 (6 bases). CDR3 DNA: TGCGCCAGCAGCTCAGGGGTCCAAGAGACCCAGTACTTC. Amino acids: CASSSGVQETQYF.